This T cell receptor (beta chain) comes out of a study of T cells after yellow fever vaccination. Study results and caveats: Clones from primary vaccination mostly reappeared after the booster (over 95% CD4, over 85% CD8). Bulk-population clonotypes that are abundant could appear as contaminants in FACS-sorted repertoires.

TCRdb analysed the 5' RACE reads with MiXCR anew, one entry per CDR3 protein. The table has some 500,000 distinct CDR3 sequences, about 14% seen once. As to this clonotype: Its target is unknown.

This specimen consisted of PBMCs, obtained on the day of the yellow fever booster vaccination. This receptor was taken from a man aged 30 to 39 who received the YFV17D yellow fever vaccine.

The CDR3 sequence is CSASTEYNEQFF. The CDR3 DNA is TGCAGTGCTAGTACAGAGTACAATGAGCAGTTCTTC. The chain has TRBV20-1 and TRBJ2-1; D remains ambiguous. The germline V gene has CDR1 DFQATT and CDR2 SNEGSKA (reference sequence). V was trimmed by 3 bases and J by 4 bases, leaving 7 bases between them. This CDR3 is 12 amino acids long.